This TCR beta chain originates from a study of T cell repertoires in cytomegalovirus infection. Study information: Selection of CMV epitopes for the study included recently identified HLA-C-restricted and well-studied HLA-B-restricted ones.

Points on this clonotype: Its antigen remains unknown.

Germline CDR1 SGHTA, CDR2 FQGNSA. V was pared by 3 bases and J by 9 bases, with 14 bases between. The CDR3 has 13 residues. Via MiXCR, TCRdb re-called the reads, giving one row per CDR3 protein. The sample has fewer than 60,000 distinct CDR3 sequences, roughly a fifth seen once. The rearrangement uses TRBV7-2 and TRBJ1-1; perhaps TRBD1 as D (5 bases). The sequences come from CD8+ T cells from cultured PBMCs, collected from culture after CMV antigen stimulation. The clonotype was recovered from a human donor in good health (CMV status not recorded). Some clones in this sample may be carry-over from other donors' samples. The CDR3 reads CASSFLGTLQAFF. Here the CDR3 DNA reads TGTGCCAGCAGCTTTTTGGGGACCCTTCAAGCTTTCTTT. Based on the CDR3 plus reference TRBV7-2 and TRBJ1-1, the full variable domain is GAGVSQSPSNKVTEKGKDVELRCDPISGHTALYWYRQSLGQGLEFLIYFQGNSAPDKSGLPSDRFSAERTGGSVSTLTIQRTQQEDSAVYLCASSFLGTLQAFFGQGTRLTVV.